Shown below are 24 T cell receptor delta chains from a single sample sequenced in a study of Vδ1+ human thymocytes. The study's findings and limits: In the thymus, TRG and TRD repertoires looked highly polyclonal with Gaussian CDR3 lengths.

Sequences come from RNA converted to cDNA by reverse transcription. Multiplex PCR used pooled V-gene forward primers and a constant-region reverse primer to amplify CDR3s. TCRdb redid the clone calls on the multiplex PCR reads with CATT. Counted here are just under 55,000 delta-chain clones, roughly 15% occurring once; the ten biggest clones make up under 0.6%. Their target antigens are unknown. The material sequenced was Vdelta1+ gamma-delta thymocytes from the thymus. As for subset: FACS-sorted CD3+ TCRalphabeta- TCRVdelta1+ TCRVdelta2- thymocytes. The receptor source for this set is a boy under two years old who had congenital heart surgery.

About this clone itself: Since a much larger clone is just one base distant, this may be a read error. Other DNA sequences in the same sample also yield this CDR3. This chain joins TRDV2 and TRDJ1; 8 positions agree with TRDD3. In germline, CDR1 is GEAIGNYY, CDR2 EKD. The CDR3 is 15 residues long. J lost 8 bases, V lost 5 bases, and 15 bases had no gene match. The CDR3, as DNA: TGTGCCTGTGTCGCCCTACTGGGGGCCCAAGGCAAACTCATCTTT. Encoded protein: CACVALLGAQGKLIF.

This clone has more than one count but fewer than ten. The chain combines TRDV1 with TRDJ1, with TRDD3 matching 7 bases. The CDR3 spans 18 residues. Unmatched junction bases numbered 11, after V lost 1 base and J lost 0 bases. Per the germline V gene, CDR1 is TSWWSYY and CDR2 is QGS. The CDR3 loop is CALGERPLLGQHTDKLIF. The CDR3 DNA follows: TGTGCTCTTGGGGAACGCCCCTTACTGGGGCAACACACCGATAAACTCATCTTT.

This clone was observed a single time. V gene TRDV1 combines with J gene TRDJ1; 8 positions match TRDD3. V lost 0 bases and J lost 3; bases outside the gene matches: 15. Germline V gene sequence: CDR1 TSWWSYY, CDR2 QGS. The CDR3 consists of 19 residues. The DNA of the CDR3 is TGTGCTCTTGGGGAACTTACCCCTCACTGGGGGGTGGGGGCCGATAAACTCATCTTT. Translated: CALGELTPHWGVGADKLIF.

The chain combines TRDV1 with TRDJ1; tentative D call: TRDD2 (6 bases). This CDR3 has 16 amino acids. Germline-derived CDR1 and CDR2 are TSWWSYY and QGS. V was cut by 4 bases and J by 8 bases, with 23 bases left in between. The CDR3 loop is CALGVIPISDYPKLIF. For the CDR3, the DNA is TGTGCTCTTGGGGTGATTCCTATCTCAGACTACCCGAAACTCATCTTT.

A few counts support this clone. The J gene is TRDJ1, the V gene TRDV1; D remains ambiguous. CDR1 is TSWWSYY, CDR2 QGS, per germline. Trimming shortened V by 1 base and J by 0 bases, and 15 bases separated the two germline ends. The CDR3 extends over 17 amino acids. The CDR3 region is CALGEHIQPLYTDKLIF. CDR3 DNA: TGTGCTCTTGGGGAACACATACAACCCTTGTACACCGATAAACTCATCTTT.

This sequence joins TRDV1 and TRDJ1; 11 nucleotides line up with TRDD3. Germline lookup yields CDR1 TSWWSYY and CDR2 QGS. Germline trimming cut 0 bases from V and 4 bases from J; bases unmatched to any gene: 19. The CDR3 has 21 residues. CDR3 sequence: CALGELPPAYWGITGFDKLIF. CDR3 nucleotides: TGTGCTCTTGGGGAACTACCTCCCGCGTACTGGGGGATAACGGGGTTCGATAAACTCATCTTT.

A few counts support this clone. V is TRDV1 and J is TRDJ1; no clear D gene. The germline gives CDR1 TSWWSYY, CDR2 QGS. Trimming took off 1 base at V and 2 bases at J, with 11 bases between the two ends. This CDR3 comprises 15 residues. CDR3 coding DNA: TGTGCTCTTGGGGAACGGTGTAAGCGGACCGATAAACTCATCTTT. Translated: CALGERCKRTDKLIF.

The V and J genes are TRDV1 and TRDJ1, with 13 bases identical to TRDD3. The CDR3 is 18 residues long. V lost 9 bases and J lost 0; bases outside the gene matches: 13. The germline CDR1 and CDR2 sequences are TSWWSYY and QGS. The CDR3 DNA reads TGTGCTCTGAGATTCCCCGTACTGGGGGATACGGACACCGATAAACTCATCTTT. It codes for CALRFPVLGDTDTDKLIF.

V usage is TRDV2 and J usage is TRDJ1; 10 nucleotides agree with TRDD3. The CDR3 extends over 18 amino acids. The germline gives CDR1 GEAIGNYY, CDR2 EKD. The V gene end was trimmed by 0 bases and the J gene end by 4 bases; junction bases not matched to a gene: 13. The CDR3 loop reads CACDTCGGGYFTHDKLIF. The CDR3 DNA sequence: TGTGCCTGTGACACCTGTGGTGGGGGATACTTTACTCACGATAAACTCATCTTT.

This clone has just a few counts. The rearrangement uses TRDV1 and TRDJ1, with TRDD3 identical over 7 bases. The V and J ends lost 9 bases and 4 bases, in that order; junction bases with no gene match: 5. CDR1 and CDR2 from the germline V gene are TSWWSYY and QGS. This CDR3 contains 12 residues. The CDR3 reads CALGTGVDKLIF. In nucleotides, the CDR3 is TGTGCTCTAGGTACTGGGGTCGATAAACTCATCTTT.

The table lists this clone with a count of one. J is TRDJ1 and V is TRDV1; maybe TRDD3 (6 bases). The CDR3 totals 14 residues. Germline CDR1 reads TSWWSYY; CDR2 reads QGS. Trimming removed 3 bases at V and 5 bases at J, with 13 bases between. The CDR3 sequence: CALGDPHWVDKLIF. The CDR3 nucleotides read TGTGCTCTTGGGGATCCTCACTGGGTTGATAAACTCATCTTT.

In this sample, this clone turned up a few times. The rearrangement links TRDV1 to TRDJ1; TRDD3 matches 8 bases. V lost 2 bases, J lost 3 bases, and 11 bases stayed unmatched. Germline values: CDR1 TSWWSYY, CDR2 QGS. The CDR3 spans 17 residues. CDR3 amino acids: CALGEGDTRRVADKLIF. In nucleotides, the CDR3 is TGTGCTCTTGGGGAAGGGGATACTAGAAGAGTCGCCGATAAACTCATCTTT.

This clone was recorded a few times. The V call is TRDV1, the J call TRDJ1, with TRDD3 as a possible D gene (5 bases). Germline V CDR1 and CDR2: TSWWSYY, QGS. The V and J ends lost 4 bases and 3 bases respectively, with 18 bases between them. CDR3 length: 16 amino acids. This CDR3 reads CALGVPKVWGSDKLIF. The CDR3 region has the DNA TGTGCTCTTGGGGTTCCCAAGGTATGGGGCTCCGATAAACTCATCTTT.

This clone was counted between two and nine times. The J gene is TRDJ1, the V gene TRDV1, with a weak D call TRDD3 (6 bases). The V end was cut by 0 bases, the J end by 0 bases, with 26 bases between. Germline V gene data show CDR1 as TSWWSYY and CDR2 as QGS. The CDR3 has 21 amino acids. The CDR3 region has the DNA TGTGCTCTTGGGGAACTAGGGACGACGGGGGGACCCTATCTGTACACCGATAAACTCATCTTT. It encodes CALGELGTTGGPYLYTDKLIF.

This clone was observed a few times. This chain joins TRDV1 and TRDJ1; D is unresolved. This CDR3 is 17 amino acids long. The V gene's germline CDR1 is TSWWSYY and CDR2 QGS. Trimming cost V 2 bases and J 0 bases, with 16 bases left between them. The CDR3 region is CALGEGNHLLNTDKLIF. As DNA, the CDR3 is TGTGCTCTTGGGGAAGGAAACCACCTCCTTAACACCGATAAACTCATCTTT.

The chain couples TRDV1 to TRDJ1; 9 positions agree with TRDD2. Per germline, CDR1 TSWWSYY and CDR2 QGS. The junction had 22 bases not matched to a gene; V was cut back by 3 bases and J by 5 bases. This CDR3 has 20 amino acids. This chain's CDR3 is CALGDLTPPSYVLRHDKLIF. The CDR3, as DNA: TGTGCTCTTGGGGACCTCACACCACCTTCCTACGTACTCCGGCATGATAAACTCATCTTT.

A remark on this clone: This specimen includes other DNA sequences encoding the same CDR3. V gene TRDV1 combines with J gene TRDJ1, with TRDD3 matching over 10 bases. The CDR3 length is 21 residues. Germline CDR1 TSWWSYY, CDR2 QGS. The V and J ends lost 1 base and 9 bases, in that order; junction bases with no gene match: 26. CDR3 sequence: CALGEPRPNSLRYWGMRELIF. DNA of the CDR3: TGTGCTCTTGGGGAACCCCGACCCAATAGCCTACGTTACTGGGGGATGAGGGAACTCATCTTT.

The V call is TRDV1, the J call TRDJ1; 11 bases line up with TRDD3. The CDR3 covers 19 residues. V trimming: 2 bases; J trimming: 4 bases; junction bases outside the gene matches: 15. The germline V gene has CDR1 TSWWSYY and CDR2 QGS. The CDR3 loop reads CALGEGGKWGIRGSDKLIF. DNA of the CDR3: TGTGCTCTTGGGGAAGGAGGTAAATGGGGGATACGCGGCAGCGATAAACTCATCTTT.

This clone was seen a few times. J is TRDJ1 and V is TRDV1; tentatively, D is TRDD2 or TRDD3 (5 bases each). The CDR3 consists of 20 residues. With 0 bases removed from V and 7 bases from J, the gap between germline ends came to 30 bases. Per the germline V gene, CDR1 is TSWWSYY and CDR2 is QGS. CDR3 DNA sequence: TGTGCTCTTGGGGAACTAAAACCGACCTACTTTGTTCTGGGAGGAGGTAAACTCATCTTT. Amino acid sequence: CALGELKPTYFVLGGGKLIF.

This clone was detected a few times. The chain uses TRDV1 and TRDJ1, with 11 bases matching TRDD3. The germline CDR1 and CDR2 sequences are TSWWSYY and QGS. Losses at the gene ends were 0 bases for V and 0 bases for J; bases not matched to a gene: 33. This CDR3 comprises 27 residues. CDR3 nucleotides: TGTGCTCTTGGGGAACTTTCCCCCTACGCCCCATATCTAGATATCTACTGGGGGATATGGTACACCGATAAACTCATCTTT. Amino acids: CALGELSPYAPYLDIYWGIWYTDKLIF.

This clone was seen only a few times. The V call is TRDV1, the J call TRDJ1, with D perhaps matching TRDD2 (8 bases). Per germline, CDR1 TSWWSYY and CDR2 QGS. Trimming took 4 bases from V and 1 from J, leaving 31 bases between them. This CDR3 comprises 21 residues. The CDR3 reads CALGGYFLPLGDTGRTDKLIF. The CDR3 DNA sequence: TGTGCTCTTGGGGGCTACTTCCTACCGTTGGGGGACACAGGTCGCACCGATAAACTCATCTTT.

A note on this clone: Being one base from a much bigger clone, this may be a read error. The chain is built from TRDV2 and TRDJ1, with 11 bases that match TRDD3. The CDR3 totals 21 residues. Trimming took 4 bases from V and 10 from J; bases not matched to a gene: 31. Looked up from germline, CDR1 is GEAIGNYY and CDR2 is EKD. The CDR3 nucleotides read TGTGCCTGTGATAGTTCCTCCCTTCCTATGATGCGCTGGGGGATACTTCCCGGACTCATCTTT. The encoded protein is CACDSSSLPMMRWGILPGLIF.

The gene calls are TRDV1 and TRDJ2; D perhaps matches TRDD3 (6 bases). The CDR3 length is 16 residues. The V end lost 7 bases, the J end lost 8 bases, and 23 bases lay between the germline ends. Germline lookup yields CDR1 TSWWSYY and CDR2 QGS. The CDR3: CALVRGTPQNSAQLFF. CDR3 nucleotide sequence: TGTGCTCTTGTGCGGGGGACCCCGCAAAATTCTGCACAACTCTTCTTT.

The chain combines TRDV1 with TRDJ1; 8 bases match TRDD3. Germline V lookup: CDR1 TSWWSYY, CDR2 QGS. V lost 4 bases to trimming and J lost 2 bases; unmatched junction nucleotides: 30. This CDR3 contains 23 residues. CDR3 coding DNA: TGTGCTCTTGGGGGCTTCTTCCGGGCACGAGGGATATACTGGGGGGAGGTTACCGATAAACTCATCTTT. It yields the protein CALGGFFRARGIYWGEVTDKLIF.